Detailed here is one T cell receptor (beta chain). Its antigen is not identified. Germline V gene data show CDR1 as SGHDT and CDR2 as YYEEEE. CDR3 size: 15 residues. V dropped 5 bases and J dropped 0 bases, with 14 bases sitting between them. The entry originates in a study of beta chain features in type 1 diabetes. All of the isolated RNA was reverse transcribed, so expressed TCRB transcripts were sequenced. The method was immunoSEQ multiplex PCR; TCRdb's version includes in-frame clones alone and lacks a portion of them. This sample yields approximately 60,000 clones, of which 52% are seen a single time; about 2.4% belongs to the top ten. Each donor gave one heparinised blood draw averaging approximately 120 mL. CD45RO/CCR7/CD25/CD127/CD95/CD27 separated CD4+ naive, central memory, regulatory and stem cell-like memory cells by sorting. Study-wide points: Shorter TCRB CDR3s, moderately but significantly so, marked every one of the four CD4+ subsets in Type 1 diabetes patients.

The TCR was taken from a woman between 40 and 55 years old with type 1 diabetes. The chain employs TRBV5-6 and TRBJ1-1, with D tentatively TRBD1 (6 bases). The sample comprised Tregs from blood. CDR3 DNA: TGTGCCAGCAGACCAAGGACAGCTATGAACACTGAAGCTTTCTTT. Protein product: CASRPRTAMNTEAFF.